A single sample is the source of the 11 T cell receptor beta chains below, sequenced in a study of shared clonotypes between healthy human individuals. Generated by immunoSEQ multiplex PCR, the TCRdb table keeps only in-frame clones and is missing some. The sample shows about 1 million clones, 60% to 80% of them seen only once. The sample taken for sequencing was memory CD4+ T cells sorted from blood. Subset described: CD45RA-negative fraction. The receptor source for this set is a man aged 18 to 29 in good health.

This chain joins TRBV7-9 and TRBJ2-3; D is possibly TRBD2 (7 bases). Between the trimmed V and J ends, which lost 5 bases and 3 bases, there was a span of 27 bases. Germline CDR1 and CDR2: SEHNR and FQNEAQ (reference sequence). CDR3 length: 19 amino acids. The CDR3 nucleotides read TGTGCCAGCAGCCCCCCGACTACCGGCAGGGGAGGGCGGACAGATACGCAGTATTTT. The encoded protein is CASSPPTTGRGGRTDTQYF.

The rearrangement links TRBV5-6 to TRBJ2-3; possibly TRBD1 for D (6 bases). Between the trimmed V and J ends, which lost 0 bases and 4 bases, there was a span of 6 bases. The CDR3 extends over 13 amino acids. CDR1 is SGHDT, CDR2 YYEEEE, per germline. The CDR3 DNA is TGTGCCAGCAGCTTGGACAGGGCAGATACGCAGTATTTT. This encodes CASSLDRADTQYF.

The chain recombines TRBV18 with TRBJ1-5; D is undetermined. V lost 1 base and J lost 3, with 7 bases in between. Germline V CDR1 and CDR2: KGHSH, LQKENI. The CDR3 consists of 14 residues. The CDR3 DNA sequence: TGTGCCAGCTCACCACGTCCCGACAATCAGCCCCAGCATTTT. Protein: CASSPRPDNQPQHF.

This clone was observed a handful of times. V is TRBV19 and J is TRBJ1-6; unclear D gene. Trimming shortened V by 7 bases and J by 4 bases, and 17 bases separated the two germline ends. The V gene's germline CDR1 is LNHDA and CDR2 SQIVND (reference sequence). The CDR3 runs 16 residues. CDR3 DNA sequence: TGTGCCAGTACCCCGAAGCGGGGAGAGTATAATTCACCCCTCCACTTT. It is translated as CASTPKRGEYNSPLHF.

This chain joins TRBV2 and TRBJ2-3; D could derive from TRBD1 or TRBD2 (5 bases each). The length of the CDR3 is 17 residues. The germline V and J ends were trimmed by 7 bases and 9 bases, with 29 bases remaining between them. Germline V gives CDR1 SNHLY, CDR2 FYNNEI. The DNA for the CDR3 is TGTGCCAGCACTAGCCATCTCCTAGGGACCCCGTTGGTCACGCAGTATTTT. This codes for CASTSHLLGTPLVTQYF.

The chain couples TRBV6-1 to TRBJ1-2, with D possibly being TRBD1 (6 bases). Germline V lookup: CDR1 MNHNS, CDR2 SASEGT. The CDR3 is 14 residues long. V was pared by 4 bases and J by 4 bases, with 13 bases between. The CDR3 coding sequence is TGTGCCAGCAGTGGATCTACAGGGTCCTATGGCTACACCTTC. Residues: CASSGSTGSYGYTF.

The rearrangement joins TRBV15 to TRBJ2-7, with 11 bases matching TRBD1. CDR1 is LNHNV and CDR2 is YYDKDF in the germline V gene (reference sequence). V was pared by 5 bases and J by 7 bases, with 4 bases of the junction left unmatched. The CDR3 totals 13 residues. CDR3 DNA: TGTGCCACCAGCCAGGACAGGGGGCGAGAGCAGTACTTC. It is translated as CATSQDRGREQYF.

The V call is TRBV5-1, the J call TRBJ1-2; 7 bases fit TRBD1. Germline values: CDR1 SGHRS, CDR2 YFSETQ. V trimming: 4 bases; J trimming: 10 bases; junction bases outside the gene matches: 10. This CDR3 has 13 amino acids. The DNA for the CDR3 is TGCGCCAGCAGCCCTAGGGCCACAGGGGACTACACCTTC. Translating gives CASSPRATGDYTF.

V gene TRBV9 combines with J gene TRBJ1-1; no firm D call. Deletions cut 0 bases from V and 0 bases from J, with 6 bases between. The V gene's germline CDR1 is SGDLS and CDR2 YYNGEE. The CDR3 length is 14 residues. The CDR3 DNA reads TGTGCCAGCAGCGTAGGCCAGATGAACACTGAAGCTTTCTTT. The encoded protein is CASSVGQMNTEAFF.

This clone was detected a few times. DNA for the CDR3: TGTGCCAGCAGTTACGGGTCCGACGGGGCCTACGAGCAGTACTTC. Its translation is CASSYGSDGAYEQYF. The V and J genes are TRBV6-5 and TRBJ2-7; possibly TRBD2 for D (5 bases). Germline assignment: CDR1 MNHEY and CDR2 SVGAGI. This CDR3 spans 15 amino acids. The V gene lost 2 bases and the J gene lost 2 bases, with 13 bases spanning the gap.

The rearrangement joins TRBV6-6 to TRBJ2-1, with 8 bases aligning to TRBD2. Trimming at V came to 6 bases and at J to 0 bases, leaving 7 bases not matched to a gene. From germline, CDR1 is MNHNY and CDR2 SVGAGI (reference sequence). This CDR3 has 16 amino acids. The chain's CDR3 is CASSRGLAGSYNEQFF. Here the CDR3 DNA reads TGTGCCAGCAGCCGGGGGCTAGCGGGCTCCTACAATGAGCAGTTCTTC.